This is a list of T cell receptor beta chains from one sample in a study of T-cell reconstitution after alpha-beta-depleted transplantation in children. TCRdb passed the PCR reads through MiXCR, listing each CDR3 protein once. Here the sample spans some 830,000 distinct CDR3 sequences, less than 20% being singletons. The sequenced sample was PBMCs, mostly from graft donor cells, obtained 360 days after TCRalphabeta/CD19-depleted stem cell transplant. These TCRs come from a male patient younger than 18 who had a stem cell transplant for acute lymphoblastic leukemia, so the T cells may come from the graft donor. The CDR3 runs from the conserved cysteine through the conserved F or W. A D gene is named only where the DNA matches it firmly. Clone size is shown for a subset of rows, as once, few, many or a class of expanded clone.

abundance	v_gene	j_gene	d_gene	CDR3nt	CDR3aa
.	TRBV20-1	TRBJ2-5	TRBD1	TGCAGTGCTGCCAAGGGGGCGAGGTGGGGAGAGACCCAGTACTTC	CSAAKGARWGETQYF
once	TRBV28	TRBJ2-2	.	TGTGCCAGCAGTTTATCCCCCAGTTCCCCGAACACCGGGGAGCTGTTTTTT	CASSLSPSSPNTGELFF
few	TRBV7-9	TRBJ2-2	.	TGTGCCAGCAGGCCGACACTCACCGGGGAGCTGTTTTTT	CASRPTLTGELFF
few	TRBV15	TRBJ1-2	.	TGTGCCACCAGCAGAGAATCGTCGGGGTACCATGGCTACACCTTC	CATSRESSGYHGYTF
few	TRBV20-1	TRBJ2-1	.	TGCAGTGCTAGAGACCGACTAAGTTTGAACAATGAGCAGTTCTTC	CSARDRLSLNNEQFF
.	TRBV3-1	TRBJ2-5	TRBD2	TGTGCCAGCAGCCAAGGGGGACTAGCGGGAGGGGAGACCCAGTACTTC	CASSQGGLAGGETQYF
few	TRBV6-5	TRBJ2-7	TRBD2	TGTGCCAGCAGTTACCTTCGGCCAGGGACTAGCCCCATAGGGGTCGAGCAGTACTTC	CASSYLRPGTSPIGVEQYF
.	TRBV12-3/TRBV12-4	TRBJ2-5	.	TGTGCCAGCAGTCCCCTTAGGGGGGAGACCCAGTACTTC	CASSPLRGETQYF
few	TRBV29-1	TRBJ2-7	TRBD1	TGCAGCGTTACCGGGACAGTGGGTACCTACTACGAGCAGTACTTC	CSVTGTVGTYYEQYF
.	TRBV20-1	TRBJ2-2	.	TGCAGTGCTAGCCTCGGTACTAACACCGGGGAGCTGTTTTTT	CSASLGTNTGELFF
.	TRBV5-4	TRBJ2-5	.	TGTGCCAGCAGCTTTAGGAATGACCCCCAAGAGACCCAGTACTTC	CASSFRNDPQETQYF
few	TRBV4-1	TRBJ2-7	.	TGCGCCAGCAGCCAAGTTGGGACCGAGTACTACGAGCAGTACTTC	CASSQVGTEYYEQYF
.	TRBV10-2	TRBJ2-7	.	TGCGCCAGCAGTGACTCTGCGGGCGGGACCTACGAGCAGTACTTC	CASSDSAGGTYEQYF
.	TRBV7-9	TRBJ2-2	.	TGTGCCAGCATCCACGGCTGGACAGTGAACACCGGGGAGCTGTTTTTT	CASIHGWTVNTGELFF
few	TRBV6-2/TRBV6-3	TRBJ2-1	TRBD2	TGTGCCAGCAGTTCCATAGCGGGAGGGAGCTCCTACAATGAGCAGTTCTTC	CASSSIAGGSSYNEQFF
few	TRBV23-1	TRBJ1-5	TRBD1	TGCGCCAGCAGTCATCCAAGACAGGGGGCCAATCAGCCCCAGCATTTT	CASSHPRQGANQPQHF
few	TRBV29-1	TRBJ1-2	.	TGCAGCGTTCGGTGGGGGGGCAAGACAGCTAACTATGGCTACACCTTC	CSVRWGGKTANYGYTF
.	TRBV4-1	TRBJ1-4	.	TGCGCCAGCAGGTCTTTCGGCGGCGGGGCATCTAATGAAAAACTGTTTTTT	CASRSFGGGASNEKLFF
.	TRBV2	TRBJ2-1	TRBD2	TGTGCCAGCAAATCGGGACTAGCTTACAATGAGCAGTTCTTC	CASKSGLAYNEQFF
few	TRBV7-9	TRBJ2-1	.	TGTGCCAGCAGCTTAGCCGCGCTTCAAAGCGATGAGCAGTTCTTC	CASSLAALQSDEQFF
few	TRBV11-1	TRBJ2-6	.	TGTGCCAGCAGCTTATACGGATACAGGGTCTCTGGGGCCAACGTCCTGACTTTC	CASSLYGYRVSGANVLTF
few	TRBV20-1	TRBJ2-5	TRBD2	TGCAGTGCCCGGACTAGCTTCCAAGAGACCCAGTACTTC	CSARTSFQETQYF
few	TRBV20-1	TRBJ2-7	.	TGCAGTGCTAGAGATGGGGTCAGGGCTACCTACGAGCAGTACTTC	CSARDGVRATYEQYF
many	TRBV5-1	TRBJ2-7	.	TGCGCCAGCAGCTTCGGCATCGGGGGCATTTACGAGCAGTACTTC	CASSFGIGGIYEQYF
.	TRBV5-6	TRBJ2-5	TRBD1	TGTGCCAGCAGCTCCCGGACAGGATGGGCCGGAGAGACCCAGTACTTC	CASSSRTGWAGETQYF
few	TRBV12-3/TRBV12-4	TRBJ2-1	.	TGTGCCAGCAGGCCGAAGGCCGCCTCCAACAATGAGCAGTTCTTC	CASRPKAASNNEQFF
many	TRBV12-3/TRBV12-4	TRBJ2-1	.	TGTGCCAGCAGGCACAGGTTGAGCTCCTACAATGAGCAGTTCTTC	CASRHRLSSYNEQFF
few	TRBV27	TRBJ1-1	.	TGTGCCAGCAGTTTATGGCGGGAGAACACTGAAGCTTTCTTT	CASSLWRENTEAFF
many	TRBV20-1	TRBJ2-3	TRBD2	TGCAGTGCTGAAGCGGGACCCACAGATACGCAGTATTTT	CSAEAGPTDTQYF
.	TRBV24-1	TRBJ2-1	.	TGTGCCACCAGTGATTTCCATTTCAATGAGCAGTTCTTC	CATSDFHFNEQFF
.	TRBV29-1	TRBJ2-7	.	TGCAGCGTTGAAGAGGGCCTCTACGAGCAGTACTTC	CSVEEGLYEQYF
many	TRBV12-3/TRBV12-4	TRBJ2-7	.	TGTGCCAGCAGCCCCCCCAACTACGAGCAGTACTTC	CASSPPNYEQYF
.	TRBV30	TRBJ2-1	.	TGTGCCTGGAACCGGGTCGAGCAGTTCTTC	CAWNRVEQFF
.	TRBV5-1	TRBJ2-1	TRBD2	TGCGCCAGCAGCTTGGTGGGGACTAGAAGGGATGAGCAGTTCTTC	CASSLVGTRRDEQFF
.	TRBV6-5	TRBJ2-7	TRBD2	TGTGCCAGCAGTTACCATTTTGGGACTAGCGGGATCAACATGCACGAGCAGTACTTC	CASSYHFGTSGINMHEQYF
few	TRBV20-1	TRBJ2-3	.	TGCAGTGCTTCCCTTCCCCATCTACTAGCCACCACAGATACGCAGTATTTT	CSASLPHLLATTDTQYF
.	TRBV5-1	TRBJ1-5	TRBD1	TGCGCCAGCAGCCCCCGGGACAGGGCTGAGCCCCAGCATTTT	CASSPRDRAEPQHF
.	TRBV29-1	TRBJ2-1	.	TGCAGCGTTGAAGATTACGGGAGCAGCTCCTACAATGAGCAGTTCTTC	CSVEDYGSSSYNEQFF
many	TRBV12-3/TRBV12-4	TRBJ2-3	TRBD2	TGTGCCAGCAGCCGCGGACTAGCGCTGAATACGCAGTATTTT	CASSRGLALNTQYF
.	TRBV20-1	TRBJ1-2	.	TGCAGTGCCCTTCCCGGCTTATATGGCTACACCTTC	CSALPGLYGYTF
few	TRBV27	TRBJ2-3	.	TGTGCCAGCAGTCACCTCGGAAGCACAGATACGCAGTATTTT	CASSHLGSTDTQYF
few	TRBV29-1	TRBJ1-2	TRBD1	TGCAGCGTCGATCCCGGGACAGCGATGTCCTATGGCTACACCTTC	CSVDPGTAMSYGYTF
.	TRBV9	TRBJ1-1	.	TGTGCCAGCAGCGTACAGGCCCTCACTGAAGCTTTCTTT	CASSVQALTEAFF